This passage covers 13 T cell receptor beta chains from one sample sequenced in a study of graft-versus-host responses after intestinal transplantation. There were about 200,000 CFSE-labeled responder cells plated together with about 200,000 irradiated, violet-dye-labeled stimulator cells. The assay was immunoSEQ multiplex PCR, and TCRdb's table has in-frame clones only and misses some. The sample includes just over 20,000 clones, around two fifths of them seen just once. The source material was alloreactive CD8+ T cells from a mixed lymphocyte reaction culture, sampled before intestinal transplant. Documented subset: CFSE-low proliferating T cells sorted from roughly six-day pre-transplant mixed lymphocyte reaction (GvH or HvG direction). The receptors were gathered from a human patient who received an intestinal transplant.

J is TRBJ2-7 and V is TRBV23-1; 8 bases line up with TRBD1. TRBV23-1 is treated as an ORF (open reading frame) with a function not yet certain. This CDR3 spans 14 amino acids. Trimming cost V 6 bases and J 5 bases; bases outside gene matches: 9. Here the CDR3 reads CASSSGTGPHEQYF. CDR3 nucleotides: TGCGCCAGCAGCTCCGGGACAGGTCCCCACGAGCAGTACTTC.

The chain combines TRBV19 with TRBJ2-2; the D gene is possibly TRBD1 (5 bases). V gave up 7 bases and J gave up 1 base, with 13 bases separating them. Germline V gene data show CDR1 as LNHDA and CDR2 as SQIVND (reference sequence). The CDR3 runs to 15 residues. The CDR3 DNA reads TGTGCCAGTAAAGAATGGCAGGGGAACACCGGGGAGCTGTTTTTT. It specifies CASKEWQGNTGELFF.

This clone qualifies as medium-sized. V usage is TRBV5-1 and J usage is TRBJ1-4; D remains ambiguous. Trimming removed 0 bases from V and 4 bases from J, with 10 bases in between. The CDR3 runs to 15 residues. CDR1 SGHRS and CDR2 YFSETQ come from the germline V gene. The CDR3 protein is CASSLGGTRNEKLFF. Here the CDR3 DNA reads TGCGCCAGCAGCTTGGGAGGCACCCGTAATGAAAAACTGTTTTTT.

This clone appeared a few times. The same CDR3 is also encoded by other DNA sequences in this sample. The J gene is TRBJ1-5, the V gene TRBV27; weak D call: TRBD1 (6 bases). CDR1 and CDR2 (germline): MNHEY, SMNVEV (reference sequence). The CDR3 runs to 13 residues. V lost 5 bases and J 4 bases, leaving 9 bases between the germline ends. The CDR3 nucleotides are TGTGCCAGCAGTAGGCAGGGGAATCAGCCCCAGCATTTT. Translated: CASSRQGNQPQHF.

This rearrangement joins TRBV7-8 to TRBJ1-2, with D tentatively TRBD1 (6 bases). The germline CDR1 and CDR2 sequences are SGHVS and FQNEAQ. V was shortened by 1 base and J by 2 bases, with 20 bases between the two germline ends. The CDR3 extends over 18 amino acids. In DNA form, the CDR3 reads TGTGCCAGCAGCTTAGATAGTCCCTTTAGGGGGTCCAACTATGGCTACACCTTC. This codes for CASSLDSPFRGSNYGYTF.

This clone was seen once. V is TRBV4-1 and J is TRBJ2-1, with D unresolved. Germline V gene lookup returns CDR1 MGHRA and CDR2 YSYEKL. The CDR3 sequence is 12 residues long. Trimming removed 2 bases from V and 4 bases from J, with 3 bases in between. The CDR3, as DNA: TGCGCCAGCAGCCAAAATTACAATGAGCAGTTCTTC. Protein product: CASSQNYNEQFF.

V and J are TRBV9 and TRBJ2-7, with D possibly TRBD2 on 6 matching bases. The germline CDR1 and CDR2 sequences are SGDLS and YYNGEE. The V and J ends lost 3 bases and 0 bases respectively, with 16 bases between them. The CDR3 is 16 residues long. This CDR3 is CASSGWGDPSSYEQYF. The CDR3 bases are TGTGCCAGCAGCGGGTGGGGGGACCCAAGCTCCTACGAGCAGTACTTC.

The chain has TRBV5-1 and TRBJ1-1, with TRBD1 matching over 8 bases. V was pared by 4 bases and J by 1 base, with 6 bases of the junction left unmatched. This CDR3 has 15 residues. The germline gives CDR1 SGHRS, CDR2 YFSETQ. CDR3 in amino acids: CASSLGQGSNTEAFF. CDR3 sequence (DNA): TGCGCCAGCAGCCTTGGACAGGGATCGAACACTGAAGCTTTCTTT.

The chain links TRBV4-1 to TRBJ2-1; D is ambiguous. CDR3 size: 16 residues. The germline V gene encodes CDR1 MGHRA and CDR2 YSYEKL. Trimming took 1 base from V and 0 from J, leaving 10 bases between them. CDR3: CASSQGEDFSYNEQFF. The CDR3 region has the DNA TGCGCCAGCAGCCAAGGAGAGGATTTCTCCTACAATGAGCAGTTCTTC.

This clone was found a few times. This sequence joins TRBV11-3 and TRBJ1-4; D unresolved. This CDR3 has 16 amino acids. The germline V and J ends were trimmed by 0 bases and 5 bases, with 13 bases remaining between them. Per the germline V gene, CDR1 is SGHNT and CDR2 is YENEEA. DNA for the CDR3: TGTGCCAGCAGCTTAGATCTAGTTTGGGGAAATGAAAAACTGTTTTTT. This codes for CASSLDLVWGNEKLFF.

CDR3 residues: CASSSRASGPYEQYF. The DNA for the CDR3 is TGTGCCAGTAGTAGCCGGGCTAGCGGTCCCTACGAGCAGTACTTC. V is TRBV19 and J is TRBJ2-7; TRBD2 agrees at 7 bases. CDR3 size: 15 residues. Trimming at V came to 4 bases and at J to 2 bases, leaving 8 bases not matched to a gene. Germline lookup yields CDR1 LNHDA and CDR2 SQIVND (reference sequence).

V is TRBV6-1 and J is TRBJ2-7; TRBD2 aligns across 7 bases. The CDR3 contains 15 residues. V trimming: 6 bases; J trimming: 4 bases; junction bases outside the gene matches: 12. Germline V gene data show CDR1 as MNHNS and CDR2 as SASEGT. CDR3 amino acids: CASSPSGTAEYEQYF. The CDR3 DNA sequence: TGTGCCAGCAGCCCGAGCGGGACCGCCGAGTACGAGCAGTACTTC.

This clone occurred once. The V gene is TRBV10-3, the J gene TRBJ1-2, with unresolved D. The V end lost 6 bases, the J end lost 0 bases, and 5 bases lay between the germline ends. Germline CDR1 ENHRY, CDR2 SYGVKD. This CDR3 spans 12 amino acids. CDR3 nucleotides: TGTGCCATCAGGGGAGCTAACTATGGCTACACCTTC. Translation: CAIRGANYGYTF.